The 24 T cell receptor beta chains below were found in one sample sequenced in a study of shared clonotypes between healthy human individuals. Sequencing used immunoSEQ multiplex PCR; TCRdb keeps in-frame clones, though not all of them. The data show roughly 1,000,000 clones, approximately 78% seen once. The specimen was memory CD4+ T cells from PBMCs. The subset was: CD45RA-negative fraction. All receptors come from a man between 18 and 29 years old in good health. Some clones in this sample may be carry-over from other donors' samples.

This clone has more than one count but fewer than ten. V usage is TRBV2 and J usage is TRBJ1-2; the match to TRBD1 covers 7 bases. CDR1 is SNHLY and CDR2 is FYNNEI in the germline V gene. With 6 bases clipped from V and 8 bases from J, the junction kept 6 bases outside the gene matches. The CDR3 has 12 amino acids. The CDR3 region is CASRRTGGGYTF. CDR3 nucleotide sequence: TGTGCCAGCAGGAGGACAGGCGGAGGCTACACCTTC.

This chain connects TRBV7-8 to TRBJ2-1; D might be TRBD1 (7 bases). V dropped 6 bases and J dropped 3 bases, with 15 bases sitting between them. CDR1 SGHVS and CDR2 FQNEAQ come from the germline V gene. This CDR3 is 15 amino acids long. The CDR3 DNA is TGTGCCAGCAGGTCCCCAGGGGGGAGCTACAATGAGCAGTTCTTC. This gives the protein CASRSPGGSYNEQFF.

The chain links TRBV28 to TRBJ2-1; TRBD2 aligns across 15 bases. CDR3 length equals 15 residues. Germline loops: CDR1 MDHEN, CDR2 SYDVKM. V lost 2 bases and J lost 9; bases outside the gene matches: 2. CDR3 region: CASSLRGLAGGEQFF. DNA of the CDR3: TGTGCCAGCAGTTTACGGGGACTAGCGGGGGGTGAGCAGTTCTTC.

The chain recombines TRBV5-6 with TRBJ2-7, with D tentatively TRBD1 or TRBD2 (5 bases each). The CDR3 has 16 residues. Germline loops: CDR1 SGHDT, CDR2 YYEEEE. V gave up 6 bases and J gave up 1 base, with 20 bases separating them. The CDR3 loop reads CASTQIRDGFSYEQYF. CDR3 nucleotide sequence: TGTGCCAGCACTCAAATCCGGGACGGATTTTCCTACGAGCAGTACTTC.

The genes are TRBV7-3 and TRBJ2-3, with 7 bases identical to TRBD1. V shed 0 bases and J 8 bases; nucleotides not matched to a gene: 5. The CDR3 loop spans 14 amino acids. CDR1 is SGHTA, CDR2 FQGTGA, per germline. CDR3 coding DNA: TGTGCCAGCAGCTTAACCCCGGGACAGCCTACGCAGTATTTT. Translation: CASSLTPGQPTQYF.

The chain couples TRBV29-1 to TRBJ1-2; perhaps TRBD1 as D (5 bases). The CDR3 has 17 amino acids. Germline assignment: CDR1 SQVTM and CDR2 ANQGSEA. V shed 1 base and J shed 3 bases, with 21 bases lying between them. This CDR3 is CSVEASFGASLDYGYTF. The CDR3 nucleotides are TGCAGCGTTGAAGCTTCATTCGGGGCCAGCCTAGACTATGGCTACACCTTC.

This clone was detected once. Other DNA sequences in this sample translate to the same CDR3. The chain joins TRBV5-1 to TRBJ2-3; 7 nucleotides agree with TRBD2. Germline V gene lookup returns CDR1 SGHRS and CDR2 YFSETQ. The length of the CDR3 is 16 residues. V shed 0 bases and J 0 bases; nucleotides not matched to a gene: 4. The CDR3 sequence is CASSLGAGASTDTQYF. CDR3 sequence (DNA): TGCGCCAGCAGCTTGGGGGCGGGAGCTAGCACAGATACGCAGTATTTT.

This chain connects TRBV6-5 to TRBJ2-2; D tentatively reads TRBD1 or TRBD2 (5 bases each). Per the germline V gene, CDR1 is MNHEY and CDR2 is SVGAGI. This CDR3 spans 12 amino acids. The V end was cut by 10 bases, the J end by 7 bases, with 13 bases between. The CDR3 loop is CATGRSSGELFF. CDR3 DNA sequence: TGTGCCACGGGACGCTCAAGCGGGGAGCTGTTTTTT.

The chain recombines TRBV19 with TRBJ2-7; 11 bases match TRBD2. Germline-derived CDR1 and CDR2 are LNHDA and SQIVND (reference sequence). CDR3 length equals 15 residues. After removal of 3 bases from V and 3 bases from J, the junction contained 4 bases not matched to a gene. Here the CDR3 reads CASSMTSGNIYEQYF. The CDR3, as DNA: TGTGCCAGTAGTATGACTAGCGGGAACATCTACGAGCAGTACTTC.

This rearrangement joins TRBV7-2 to TRBJ1-1, with 9 bases matching TRBD1. Losses at the gene ends were 3 bases for V and 5 bases for J; bases not matched to a gene: 4. The CDR3 is 14 amino acids. From germline, CDR1 is SGHTA and CDR2 FQGNSA. The CDR3 DNA sequence: TGTGCCAGCAGCTTCAACAGGGGGCGAACTGAAGCTTTCTTT. Translating gives CASSFNRGRTEAFF.

CDR3 sequence (DNA): TGTGCCAGTAGAAGGACTAGCTCTAAAGATACGCAGTATTTT. It yields the protein CASRRTSSKDTQYF. This chain connects TRBV19 to TRBJ2-3; TRBD2 agrees at 8 bases. The CDR3 runs to 14 residues. Germline CDR1 LNHDA, CDR2 SQIVND (reference sequence). V lost 6 bases to trimming and J lost 5 bases; unmatched junction nucleotides: 7.

The chain recombines TRBV5-1 with TRBJ2-1, with 9 bases aligning to TRBD2. Unmatched junction bases numbered 15, after V lost 7 bases and J lost 7 bases. Germline lookup yields CDR1 SGHRS and CDR2 YFSETQ. The CDR3 is made up of 16 amino acids. CDR3 bases: TGCGCCAGCTCCAGGTCCCTAGCGGGAAATGAAAATGAGCAGTTCTTC. Its protein product is CASSRSLAGNENEQFF.

The rearrangement links TRBV30 to TRBJ2-6, with D hard to call. The length of the CDR3 is 14 residues. Trimming removed 4 bases at V and 0 bases at J, with 7 bases between. Germline V lookup: CDR1 GTSNPN, CDR2 SVGIG (reference sequence). DNA of the CDR3: TGTGCCTGGACCGGTACCTCTGGGGCCAACGTCCTGACTTTC. This codes for CAWTGTSGANVLTF.

For this clone: Other DNA sequences in the sample encode the same CDR3. This chain links TRBV19 with TRBJ1-1, with 7 bases fitting TRBD1. The V segment lost 6 bases and the J segment 0 bases; nucleotides outside the gene matches: 4. Per germline, CDR1 LNHDA and CDR2 SQIVND (reference sequence). The CDR3 consists of 14 residues. The CDR3 loop is CASRGQSMNTEAFF. CDR3 nucleotide sequence: TGTGCCAGTAGGGGACAGTCGATGAACACTGAAGCTTTCTTT.

The chain combines TRBV4-2 with TRBJ2-7, with 10 bases fitting TRBD1. The CDR3 length is 16 residues. Per germline, CDR1 LGHNA and CDR2 YNFKEQ. The V segment lost 0 bases and the J segment 3 bases; nucleotides outside the gene matches: 5. For the CDR3, the DNA is TGTGCCAGCAGCCAAGAGTGGCGGGACAGGGGCTACGAGCAGTACTTC. It specifies CASSQEWRDRGYEQYF.

This clone was detected once. The chain couples TRBV28 to TRBJ1-5; D perhaps matches TRBD1 (6 bases). Germline assignment: CDR1 MDHEN and CDR2 SYDVKM. This CDR3 region has 17 residues. Trimming removed 6 bases from V and 3 bases from J, with 21 bases in between. This chain's CDR3 is CASRNPAGEAPNQPQHF. CDR3 DNA sequence: TGTGCCAGCAGAAACCCCGCAGGGGAGGCCCCCAATCAGCCCCAGCATTTT.

The chain uses TRBV5-1 and TRBJ1-1; D may be TRBD1 (6 bases). Between the trimmed V and J ends, which lost 2 bases and 5 bases, there was a span of 16 bases. The germline gives CDR1 SGHRS, CDR2 YFSETQ. This CDR3 has 15 residues. In DNA form, the CDR3 reads TGCGCCAGCAGCTTATCTGCCCGGGGGCGGACTGAAGCTTTCTTT. It specifies CASSLSARGRTEAFF.

This clone has just a few counts. The chain carries TRBV9 and TRBJ2-3; 10 bases are a match to TRBD2. The CDR3 contains 17 residues. J gave up 2 bases and V 0 bases, and 6 bases lay outside the gene matches. The germline CDR1 and CDR2 sequences are SGDLS and YYNGEE. CDR3 sequence: CASSVGTSGYSTDTQYF. The CDR3 bases are TGTGCCAGCAGCGTAGGGACTAGCGGATACTCCACAGATACGCAGTATTTT. Complete variable domain (other parts from reference TRBV9 and TRBJ2-3): DSGVTQTPKHLITATGQRVTLRCSPRSGDLSVYWYQQSLDQGLQFLIQYYNGEERAKGNILERFSAQQFPDLHSELNLSSLELGDSALYFCASSVGTSGYSTDTQYFGPGTRLTVL.

This clone was picked up a small number of times. V is TRBV28 and J is TRBJ2-2; 7 bases align to TRBD2. The CDR3 runs 17 residues. V gave up 7 bases and J gave up 4 bases; unmatched junction bases: 15. Germline values: CDR1 MDHEN, CDR2 SYDVKM. The CDR3 is CASTASRAGVITGELFF. CDR3 sequence (DNA): TGTGCCAGCACCGCTTCAAGGGCGGGAGTCATCACCGGGGAGCTGTTTTTT.

This clone was counted a single time. The chain uses TRBV7-9 and TRBJ1-1; TRBD1 matches at 7 bases. Germline V gene sequence: CDR1 SEHNR, CDR2 FQNEAQ (reference sequence). CDR3 length: 17 amino acids. V shed 1 base, J shed 1 base, and the junction held 9 bases outside the gene matches. The CDR3 DNA reads TGTGCCAGCAGCTTAGAGGGGGCAGTCAAGGGGAACACTGAAGCTTTCTTT. Translated, it gives CASSLEGAVKGNTEAFF.

This sequence joins TRBV5-1 and TRBJ2-2, with D possibly TRBD1 on 5 matching bases. The CDR3 is 14 residues long. Germline loops: CDR1 SGHRS, CDR2 YFSETQ. Trimming stripped 1 base from V and 7 bases from J, with 11 bases between. DNA of the CDR3: TGCGCCAGCAGCTTGCTTGGGGCGAGCGGGGAGCTGTTTTTT. Its translation: CASSLLGASGELFF.

The V and J genes are TRBV28 and TRBJ1-2; unclear D gene. This CDR3 region has 13 residues. The germline CDR1 and CDR2 sequences are MDHEN and SYDVKM. V was pared by 4 bases and J by 4 bases, with 10 bases between. The DNA of the CDR3 is TGTGCCAGCAGTTCATATCGCCCCTATGGCTACACCTTC. Translated, it gives CASSSYRPYGYTF.

About this clone: The same CDR3 arises from other DNA sequences in this sample as well. This chain connects TRBV7-9 to TRBJ2-5; D uncertain. The CDR3 is 12 residues long. Germline V gives CDR1 SEHNR, CDR2 FQNEAQ (reference sequence). The V and J ends lost 3 bases and 5 bases respectively, with 7 bases between them. The CDR3 is CASSLVGETQYF. The CDR3 coding sequence is TGTGCCAGCAGCTTGGTCGGGGAGACCCAGTACTTC.

The CDR3 sequence: CASRPSDRVYGYTF. The CDR3 DNA reads TGTGCCAGCAGGCCGTCCGACAGGGTCTATGGCTACACCTTC. The rearrangement joins TRBV6-5 to TRBJ1-2, with 7 bases aligning to TRBD1. CDR1 is MNHEY, CDR2 SVGAGI, per germline. Trimming removed 6 bases from V and 4 bases from J; junction bases left unmatched: 8. CDR3 length: 14 residues.